The sequence of this T cell receptor beta chain was determined in a study of T cells after yellow fever vaccination. This clonotype was recorded at least ten times. What it recognizes is unknown. A process of 5'RACE template switching, which added a universal primer site and UMIs, was used to make TCR cDNA. TCRdb analysed the 5' RACE reads with MiXCR anew, one entry per CDR3 protein. The sample has more than 200,000 distinct CDR3 sequences; 3.6% are singletons. Study findings and constraints: At 95% to 96% for CD4 and about 91% for CD8, most primary-vaccination clones showed up again after the booster. Contamination of FACS-sorted repertoires by abundant clonotypes from the bulk population could occur. Just a small share of clonotypes turned up in the CD4 compartment as well as the CD8 compartment.

This CDR3 spans 15 amino acids. The germline gives CDR1 SGHRS, CDR2 YFSETQ. Trimming took off 0 bases at V and 8 bases at J, with 16 bases between the two ends. The receptor comes from a young man who received the YFV17D yellow fever vaccine. Specimen: PBMCs, collected 15 days after the yellow fever booster vaccination. This rearrangement joins TRBV5-1 to TRBJ2-3; D is unclear. The CDR3 coding sequence is TGCGCCAGCAGCTTGGCCGAGAACCCATCGAGTACGCAGTATTTT. Its protein product is CASSLAENPSSTQYF. Full variable domain (missing parts from reference TRBV5-1 and TRBJ2-3): KAGVTQTPRYLIKTRGQQVTLSCSPISGHRSVSWYQQTPGQGLQFLFEYFSETQRNKGNFPGRFSGRQFSNSRSEMNVSTLELGDSALYLCASSLAENPSSTQYFGPGTRLTVL.